The rows below give T cell receptor beta chains drawn from one sample of a study of blood T cells in healthy people across ages. Via MiXCR, TCRdb re-called the 5' RACE reads, giving one row per CDR3 protein. The sample holds about 1,500,000 distinct CDR3 sequences, 28% seen once. Material: blood. The receptors here all came from a woman aged 25 to 45 in good health. Each CDR3 is given with its conserved first and last residue. A D gene is named only where the DNA matches it firmly. Size values are once, few and many counts, or a class for expanded clones, and some rows have none.

J gene | clone size | D gene | V gene | CDR3 DNA | CDR3 protein
TRBJ2-3 | many | - | TRBV7-9 | TGTGCCAGCAGCCTAGGGGGACACACAGATACGCAGTATTTT | CASSLGGHTDTQYF
TRBJ2-3 | few | TRBD1 | TRBV24-1 | TGTGCCACCGGTCCAGGGGGTGAAAACACAGATACGCAGTATTTT | CATGPGGENTDTQYF
TRBJ2-4 | many | - | TRBV10-2 | TGCGCCAGCAGGAACCAGGGCTTTATAGCCAAAAACATTCAGTACTTC | CASRNQGFIAKNIQYF
TRBJ1-2 | - | - | TRBV12-3/TRBV12-4 | TGTGCCAGCGGCAGGGGAGACTACACCTTC | CASGRGDYTF
TRBJ2-7 | - | - | TRBV4-1 | TGCGCCAGCAGCCGAACCCGGCCCTCCTACGAGCAGTACTTC | CASSRTRPSYEQYF
TRBJ2-1 | - | TRBD1 | TRBV4-3 | TGCGCCAGCAGCCAAGCAGGGACAGAAAACAATGAGCAGTTCTTC | CASSQAGTENNEQFF
TRBJ1-1 | - | - | TRBV3-1 | TGTGCCAGCAGCCGCGGGACGGGGACCACAGAAGACGAAGCTTTCTTT | CASSRGTGTTEDEAFF
TRBJ1-4 | - | TRBD1 | TRBV9 | TGTGCCAGCAGCCCCCCCGGGACAGAAGGCGAAAAACTGTTTTTT | CASSPPGTEGEKLFF
TRBJ1-2 | many | TRBD1 | TRBV5-4 | TGTGCCAGCAGCTTTTGGGACAGGGATCCGTATGGCTACACCTTC | CASSFWDRDPYGYTF
TRBJ1-3 | - | TRBD1 | TRBV28 | TGTACCAGCAAACCACCGGGGACAGGCTCTGGAAACACCATATATTTT | CTSKPPGTGSGNTIYF
TRBJ2-7 | - | TRBD1 | TRBV28 | TGTGCCAGCAGCCCCGACAGGGCCTACGGGCAGTACTTC | CASSPDRAYGQYF
TRBJ1-2 | once | TRBD1 | TRBV5-1 | TGCGCCAGCAGCTTGGCCTCAACAGGGGGGGCCTATGGCTACACCTTC | CASSLASTGGAYGYTF
TRBJ1-2 | - | TRBD1 | TRBV20-1 | TGCAGTCCCAGGGACAGGGGGCGCGGGGATGGCTACACCTTC | CSPRDRGRGDGYTF
TRBJ2-7 | - | - | TRBV20-1 | TGCAGTGCTAGAGATCGGGGTAGGAGGGACGAGCAGTACTTC | CSARDRGRRDEQYF